This T cell receptor (beta chain) was profiled in a study of T cell repertoires in cytomegalovirus infection. Study-wide context: Peptides in the study included HLA-C-restricted and HLA-B-restricted CMV epitopes. It can be stated that public TCR beta signatures indicated CMV infection as well as a matching HLA type. Broader study findings: Carriers of CMV and the relevant HLA type were discriminated by public TCR beta frequency.

TCRdb ran MiXCR on the reads and lists one entry per CDR3 protein. The data hold 300,000 to 400,000 distinct CDR3 sequences, with 25% to 30% observed a single time. Comments on this clonotype: No antigen is known for it.

Sequenced here: cultured PBMCs, sampled from culture after CMV antigen stimulation. The TCR comes from a human donor in good health (CMV status not recorded). Some clones in this sample may be carry-over from other donors' samples.

CDR3 sequence reads: CASNPPGATNTEAFF. The CDR3 nucleotides are TGTGCCAGCAATCCCCCCGGGGCAACGAACACTGAAGCTTTCTTT. The rearrangement joins TRBV6-1 to TRBJ1-1; D is perhaps TRBD1 (5 bases). CDR3 length equals 15 residues. With 7 bases removed from V and 1 base from J, the gap between germline ends came to 16 bases. Germline assignment: CDR1 MNHNS and CDR2 SASEGT.